The next 10 T cell receptor beta chains were all read from a single sample in a study of T cells expressing NK-cell markers. Following a re-call of the 5' RACE reads, TCRdb has one entry per CDR3 protein and lacks DNA. The table lists about 430,000 distinct CDR3 sequences. Sequenced: blood T cells: a sorted CD56 or NKG2C T cell subset, CD4+ or CD8+ T cells, or bulk PBMC T cells (not recorded which). The receptors shown here come from a woman aged 50 to 65 in good health.

V gene TRBV12-3 or TRBV12-4 combines with J gene TRBJ1-2; the TCRdb D gene call, TRBD1, has no DNA to confirm it. The CDR3 totals 14 residues. This CDR3 reads CASSTTGGNYGYTF.

The J gene is TRBJ1-5, the V gene TRBV2. CDR3 length: 13 amino acids. In germline, CDR1 is SNHLY, CDR2 FYNNEI. The CDR3 reads CASSEQVDQPQHF.

The rearrangement uses TRBV18 and TRBJ2-2; the D call of TRBD2 rests on TCRdb alone, since no DNA is present to check it. There are 15 residues in the CDR3. Germline CDR1 KGHSH, CDR2 LQKENI. This chain's CDR3 is CASSPAGRDTGELFF.

The chain combines TRBV20-1 with TRBJ2-3; with no DNA, the TCRdb D assignment of TRBD2 cannot be verified. Germline V lookup: CDR1 DFQATT, CDR2 SNEGSKA (reference sequence). The CDR3 is made up of 16 amino acids. The CDR3 spells CSAPTRASGRGDTQYF.

The chain combines TRBV20-1 with TRBJ1-1; the D call from TCRdb, TRBD1, cannot be confirmed without DNA. The germline CDR1 and CDR2 sequences are DFQATT and SNEGSKA (reference sequence). This CDR3 region has 15 residues. The CDR3 is CSGTPPGIMNTEAFF.

The chain carries TRBV11-1 and TRBJ1-1. CDR3 length: 12 residues. Per germline, CDR1 SGHAT and CDR2 FQDESV (reference sequence). CDR3 sequence reads: CASSHRIDEAFF.

The rearrangement links TRBV4-1 to TRBJ2-3; TCRdb reports TRBD2, a call that lacks DNA to check it against. CDR1 is MGHRA and CDR2 is YSYEKL in the germline V gene. This CDR3 contains 15 residues. The CDR3 here is CASSPTSGIPDTQYF.

The genes are TRBV5-1 and TRBJ2-3. Germline CDR1 is SGHRS and CDR2 is YFSETQ. This CDR3 is 15 amino acids long. The CDR3 here is CASSLETSPPDTQYF.

The chain is built from TRBV30 and TRBJ2-5; with no DNA, the TCRdb D assignment of TRBD2 cannot be verified. Germline CDR1 GTSNPN, CDR2 SVGIG (reference sequence). The CDR3 has 13 amino acids. CDR3 region: CAWRRLGLETQYF. Complete variable domain (other parts from reference TRBV30 and TRBJ2-5): SQTIHQWPATLVQPVGSPLSLECTVEGTSNPNLYWYRQAAGRGLQLLFYSVGIGQISSEVPQNLSASRPQDRQFILSSKKLLLSDSGFYLCAWRRLGLETQYFGPGTRLLVL.

The chain has TRBV27 and TRBJ2-3; as DNA is missing, the TRBD1 call by TCRdb cannot be tested. The CDR3 runs 17 residues. The germline gives CDR1 MNHEY, CDR2 SMNVEV (reference sequence). CDR3 region: CASSGRQPPFDTDTQYF.